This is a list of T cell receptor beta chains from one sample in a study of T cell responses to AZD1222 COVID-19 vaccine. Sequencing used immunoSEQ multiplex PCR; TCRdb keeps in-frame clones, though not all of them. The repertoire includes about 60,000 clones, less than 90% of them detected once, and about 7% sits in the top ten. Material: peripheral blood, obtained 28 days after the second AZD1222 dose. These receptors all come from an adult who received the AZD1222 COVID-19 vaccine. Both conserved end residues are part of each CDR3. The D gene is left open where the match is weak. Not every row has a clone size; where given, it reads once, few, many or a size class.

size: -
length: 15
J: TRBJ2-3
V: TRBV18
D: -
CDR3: CASSPRRGGEDTQYF
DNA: TGTGCCAGCTCACCTCGCAGGGGGGGAGAAGATACGCAGTATTTT

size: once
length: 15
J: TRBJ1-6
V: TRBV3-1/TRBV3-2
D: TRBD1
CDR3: CASSPGQGYRSPLHF
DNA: TGTGCCAGCAGCCCGGGACAGGGGTACCGATCACCCCTCCACTTT

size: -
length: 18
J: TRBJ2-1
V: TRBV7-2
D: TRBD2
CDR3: CASSPARAGGTSYNEQFF
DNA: TGTGCCAGCAGCCCAGCTCGAGCGGGGGGTACCTCCTACAATGAGCAGTTCTTC

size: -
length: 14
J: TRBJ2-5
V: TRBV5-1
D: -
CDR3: CASSRLVSRETQYF
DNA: TGCGCCAGCAGCCGACTAGTATCACGAGAGACCCAGTACTTC

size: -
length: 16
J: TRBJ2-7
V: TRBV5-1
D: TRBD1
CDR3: CASSVGPGQPPYEQYF
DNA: TGCGCCAGCAGCGTAGGCCCGGGACAGCCCCCCTACGAGCAGTACTTC

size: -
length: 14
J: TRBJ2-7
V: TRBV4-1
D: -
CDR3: CASSPRQGTGEQYF
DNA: TGCGCCAGCAGCCCGAGGCAGGGGACCGGCGAGCAGTACTTC

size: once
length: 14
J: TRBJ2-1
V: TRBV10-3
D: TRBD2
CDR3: CAIKGREELNEQFF
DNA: TGTGCCATCAAGGGGCGGGAGGAACTCAATGAGCAGTTCTTC

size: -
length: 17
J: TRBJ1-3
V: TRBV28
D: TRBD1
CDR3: CASSPYAQGPTGNTIYF
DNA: TGTGCCAGCAGTCCCTACGCACAGGGGCCCACTGGAAACACCATATATTTT

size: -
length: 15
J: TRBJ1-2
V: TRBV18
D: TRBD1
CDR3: CASSPRDRGQNGYTF
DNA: TGTGCCAGCTCACCACGAGACAGGGGGCAGAATGGCTACACCTTC

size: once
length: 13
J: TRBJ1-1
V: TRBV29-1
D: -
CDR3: CSALADGWGEAFF
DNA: TGCAGCGCCCTCGCCGACGGCTGGGGTGAAGCTTTCTTT

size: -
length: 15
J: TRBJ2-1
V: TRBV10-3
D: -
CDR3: CAISRGGTVYNEQFF
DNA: TGTGCCATCAGTCGTGGCGGGACAGTCTACAATGAGCAGTTCTTC

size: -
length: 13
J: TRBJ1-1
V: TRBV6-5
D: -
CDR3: CASRRDGNTEAFF
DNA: TGTGCCAGCAGAAGGGACGGGAACACTGAAGCTTTCTTT

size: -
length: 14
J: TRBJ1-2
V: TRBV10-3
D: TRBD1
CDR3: CAISAQWDSYGYTF
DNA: TGTGCCATCAGTGCACAATGGGACAGCTATGGCTACACCTTC

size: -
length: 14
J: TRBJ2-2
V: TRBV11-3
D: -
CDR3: CASSLAIGGGELFF
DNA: TGTGCCAGCAGCTTAGCTATAGGAGGCGGGGAGCTGTTTTTT

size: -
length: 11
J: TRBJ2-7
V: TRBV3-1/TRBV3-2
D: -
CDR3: CASSVGYEQYF
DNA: TGTGCCAGCAGCGTGGGGTACGAGCAGTACTTC

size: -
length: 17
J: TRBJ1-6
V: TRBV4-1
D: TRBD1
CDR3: CASSQHLTGGYNSPLHF
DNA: TGCGCCAGCAGCCAACACCTGACAGGGGGCTATAATTCACCCCTCCACTTT

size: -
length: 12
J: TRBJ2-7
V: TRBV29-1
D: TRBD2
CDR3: CSVGEGVYEQYF
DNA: TGCAGCGTCGGGGAGGGCGTCTACGAGCAGTACTTC

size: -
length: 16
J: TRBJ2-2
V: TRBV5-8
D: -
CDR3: CASSLVAGWKTGELFF
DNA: TGTGCCAGCAGCTTGGTCGCAGGGTGGAAAACCGGGGAGCTGTTTTTT

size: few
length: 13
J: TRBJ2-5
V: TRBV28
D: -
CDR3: CAINRGPKGTQYF
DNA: TGTGCCATCAACCGGGGCCCCAAGGGCACCCAGTACTTC

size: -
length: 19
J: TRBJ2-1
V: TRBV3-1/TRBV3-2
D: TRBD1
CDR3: CASSQDGDRLREGDNEQFF
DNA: TGTGCCAGCAGCCAAGACGGGGACAGGTTGCGGGAAGGAGACAATGAGCAGTTCTTC

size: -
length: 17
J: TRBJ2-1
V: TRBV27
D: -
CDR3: CASSLSGPQSSYNEQFF
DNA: TGTGCCAGCAGTTTATCGGGCCCCCAGTCCTCCTACAATGAGCAGTTCTTC

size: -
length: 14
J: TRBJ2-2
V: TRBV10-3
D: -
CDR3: CASSETTNTGELFF
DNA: TGTGCCAGCTCAGAGACCACGAACACCGGGGAGCTGTTTTTT

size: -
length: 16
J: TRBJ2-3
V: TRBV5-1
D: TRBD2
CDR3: CASSLDAGGGTDTQYF
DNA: TGCGCCAGCAGCTTGGACGCGGGGGGCGGCACAGATACGCAGTATTTT

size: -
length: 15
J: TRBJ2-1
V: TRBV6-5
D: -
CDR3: CASSRDISSYNEQFF
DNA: TGTGCCAGCAGTCGAGACATCAGCTCCTACAATGAGCAGTTCTTC

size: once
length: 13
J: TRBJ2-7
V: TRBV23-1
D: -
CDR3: CASECRRRGQQYF
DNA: TGCGCCAGCGAATGCCGGCGGAGGGGGCAACAGTACTTC

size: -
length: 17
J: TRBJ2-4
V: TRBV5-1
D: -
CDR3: CASSPDIGVLAKNIQYF
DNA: TGCGCCAGCAGCCCTGATATCGGGGTTTTAGCCAAAAACATTCAGTACTTC

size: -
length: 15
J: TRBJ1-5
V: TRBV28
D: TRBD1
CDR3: CASSPPGQPYQPQHF
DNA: TGTGCCAGCAGTCCACCGGGACAGCCTTATCAGCCCCAGCATTTT

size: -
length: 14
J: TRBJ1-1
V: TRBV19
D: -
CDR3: CASSSNRVNTEAFF
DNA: TGTGCCAGTAGCAGTAACAGGGTGAACACTGAAGCTTTCTTT

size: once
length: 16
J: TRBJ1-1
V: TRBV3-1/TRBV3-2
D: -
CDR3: CASSQEAWKKNTEAFF
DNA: TGTGCCAGCAGCCAAGAGGCGTGGAAAAAGAACACTGAAGCTTTCTTT

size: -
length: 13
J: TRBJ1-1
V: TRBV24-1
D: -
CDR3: CATSPGRNTEAFF
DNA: TGTGCCACCAGTCCAGGACGCAACACTGAAGCTTTCTTT

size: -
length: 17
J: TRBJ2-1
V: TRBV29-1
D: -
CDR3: CSVGRRRFSSSYNEQFF
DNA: TGCAGCGTTGGGAGACGTCGGTTTTCGAGCTCCTACAATGAGCAGTTCTTC

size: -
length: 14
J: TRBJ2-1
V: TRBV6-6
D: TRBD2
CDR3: CASSPQRGGQAQFF
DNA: TGTGCCAGCAGCCCCCAGCGGGGGGGCCAGGCACAGTTCTTC

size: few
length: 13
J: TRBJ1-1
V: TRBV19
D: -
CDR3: CARNRDDETEAFF
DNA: TGTGCCAGAAACAGGGACGACGAAACTGAAGCTTTCTTT

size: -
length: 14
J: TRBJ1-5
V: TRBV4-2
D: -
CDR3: CASSHGQGNQPQHF
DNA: TGTGCCAGCAGCCACGGTCAGGGCAATCAGCCCCAGCATTTT

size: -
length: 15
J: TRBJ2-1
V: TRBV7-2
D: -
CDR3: CASSVGSGTYNEQFF
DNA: TGTGCCAGCAGCGTGGGTAGCGGAACCTACAATGAGCAGTTCTTC

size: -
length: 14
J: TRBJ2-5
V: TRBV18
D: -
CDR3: CASSPAVHRETQYF
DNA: TGTGCCAGCTCACCAGCCGTCCATAGAGAGACCCAGTACTTC

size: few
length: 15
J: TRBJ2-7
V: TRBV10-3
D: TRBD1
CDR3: CAISESGTGGVEQYF
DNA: TGTGCCATCAGTGAGTCTGGGACAGGGGGTGTCGAGCAGTACTTC

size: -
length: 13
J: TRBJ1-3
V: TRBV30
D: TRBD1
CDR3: CASLRDSLATIYF
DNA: TGTGCCTCCCTCCGGGACAGCCTTGCCACCATATATTTT

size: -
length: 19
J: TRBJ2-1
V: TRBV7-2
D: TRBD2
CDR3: CASSSFGPLTSGGKDEQFF
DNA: TGTGCCAGCAGCTCTTTTGGCCCGCTGACTAGCGGGGGCAAAGATGAGCAGTTCTTC

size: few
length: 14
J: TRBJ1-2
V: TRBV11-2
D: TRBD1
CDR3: CASSSRDRSLRYTF
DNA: TGTGCCAGCAGCTCCCGGGACAGGAGTTTGCGCTACACCTTC

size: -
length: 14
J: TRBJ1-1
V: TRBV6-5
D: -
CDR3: CASSYAGLNTEAFF
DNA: TGTGCCAGCAGTTACGCAGGGCTGAACACTGAAGCTTTCTTT

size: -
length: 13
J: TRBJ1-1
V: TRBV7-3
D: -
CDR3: CASSPQGNTEAFF
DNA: TGTGCCAGCAGCCCACAGGGTAACACTGAAGCTTTCTTT

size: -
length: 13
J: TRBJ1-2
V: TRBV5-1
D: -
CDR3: CASTVEGYYGYTF
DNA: TGCGCCAGCACGGTCGAGGGGTACTATGGCTACACCTTC

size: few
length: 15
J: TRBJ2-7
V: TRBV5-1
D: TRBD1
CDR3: CASSTGTGGFDEQYF
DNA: TGCGCCAGCAGCACAGGGACAGGGGGCTTCGACGAGCAGTACTTC

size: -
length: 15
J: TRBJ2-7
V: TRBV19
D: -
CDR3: CASSARQAPSAEQYF
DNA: TGTGCCAGTAGTGCCCGACAGGCCCCTTCTGCCGAGCAGTACTTC

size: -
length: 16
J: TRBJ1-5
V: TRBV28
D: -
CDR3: CASSLGLGSRNQPQHF
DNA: TGTGCCAGCAGTTTAGGTCTAGGCTCAAGGAATCAGCCCCAGCATTTT

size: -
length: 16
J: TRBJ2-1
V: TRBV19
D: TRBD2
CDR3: CASSERGGPGRNEQFF
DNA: TGTGCCAGTAGTGAGAGGGGAGGGCCTGGTCGGAATGAGCAGTTCTTC

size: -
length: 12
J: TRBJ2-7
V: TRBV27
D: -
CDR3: CASSSPLREQYF
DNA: TGTGCCAGCAGTTCCCCTCTCCGCGAGCAGTACTTC

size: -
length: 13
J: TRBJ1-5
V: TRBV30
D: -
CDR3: CAWSVFSNQPQHF
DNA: TGTGCCTGGAGTGTATTTAGCAATCAGCCCCAGCATTTT

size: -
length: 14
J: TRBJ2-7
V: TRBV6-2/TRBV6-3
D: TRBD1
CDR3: CASSYNRGPYEQYF
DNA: TGTGCCAGCAGTTATAACAGGGGGCCTTACGAGCAGTACTTC

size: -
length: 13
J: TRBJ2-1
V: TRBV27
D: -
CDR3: CASSLRPTNEQFF
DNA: TGTGCCAGCAGTCTCCGGCCTACTAATGAGCAGTTCTTC

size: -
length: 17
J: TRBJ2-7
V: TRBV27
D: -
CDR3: CASSLSSWGQGTYEQYF
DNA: TGTGCCAGCAGTTTATCCTCTTGGGGGCAGGGAACCTACGAGCAGTACTTC

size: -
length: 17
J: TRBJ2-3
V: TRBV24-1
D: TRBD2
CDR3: CATSDPTSGGPTDTQYF
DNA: TGTGCCACCAGTGATCCTACTAGCGGGGGGCCCACAGATACGCAGTATTTT